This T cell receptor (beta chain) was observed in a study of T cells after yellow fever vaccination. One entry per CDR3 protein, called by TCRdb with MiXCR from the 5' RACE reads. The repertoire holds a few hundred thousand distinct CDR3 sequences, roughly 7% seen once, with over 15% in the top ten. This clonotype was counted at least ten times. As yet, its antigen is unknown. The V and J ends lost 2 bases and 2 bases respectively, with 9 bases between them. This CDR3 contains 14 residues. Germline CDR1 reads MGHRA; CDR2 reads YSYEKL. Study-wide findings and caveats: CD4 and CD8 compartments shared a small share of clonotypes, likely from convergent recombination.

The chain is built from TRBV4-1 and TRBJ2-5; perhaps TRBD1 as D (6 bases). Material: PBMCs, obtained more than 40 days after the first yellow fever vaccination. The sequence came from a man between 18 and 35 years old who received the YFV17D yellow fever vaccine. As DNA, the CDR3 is TGCGCCAGCAGCCAAAACAGGGTTCAAGAGACCCAGTACTTC. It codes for CASSQNRVQETQYF.